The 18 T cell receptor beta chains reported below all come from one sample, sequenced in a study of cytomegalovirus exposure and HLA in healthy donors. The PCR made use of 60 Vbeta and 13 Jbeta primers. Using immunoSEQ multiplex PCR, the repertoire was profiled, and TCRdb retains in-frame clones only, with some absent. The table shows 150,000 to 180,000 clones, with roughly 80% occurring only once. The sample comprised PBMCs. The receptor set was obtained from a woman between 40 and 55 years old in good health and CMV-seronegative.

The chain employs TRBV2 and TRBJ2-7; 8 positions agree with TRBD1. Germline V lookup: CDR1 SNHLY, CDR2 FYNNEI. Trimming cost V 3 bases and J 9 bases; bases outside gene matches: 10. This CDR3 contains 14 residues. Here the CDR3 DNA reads TGTGCCAGCAGTGATGGGCAGGGGGCTTATGGGCAGTACTTC. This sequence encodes CASSDGQGAYGQYF.

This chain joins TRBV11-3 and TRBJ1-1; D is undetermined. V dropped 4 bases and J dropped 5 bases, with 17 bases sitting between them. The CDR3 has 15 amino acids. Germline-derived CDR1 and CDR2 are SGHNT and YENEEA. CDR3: CASSSGIRRATEAFF. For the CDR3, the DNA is TGTGCCAGCAGCTCCGGGATTCGGAGGGCAACTGAAGCTTTCTTT. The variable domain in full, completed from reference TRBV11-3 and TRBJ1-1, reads EAGVVQSPRYKIIEKKQPVAFWCNPISGHNTLYWYLQNLGQGPELLIRYENEEAVDDSQLPKDRFSAERLKGVDSTLKIQPAELGDSAVYLCASSSGIRRATEAFFGQGTRLTVV.

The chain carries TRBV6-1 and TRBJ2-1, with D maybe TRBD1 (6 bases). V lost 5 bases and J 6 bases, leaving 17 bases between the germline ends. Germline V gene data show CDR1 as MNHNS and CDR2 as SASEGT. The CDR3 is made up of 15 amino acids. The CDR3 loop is CASSQGRQATNEQFF. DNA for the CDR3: TGTGCCAGCAGTCAGGGCCGACAGGCTACCAATGAGCAGTTCTTC.

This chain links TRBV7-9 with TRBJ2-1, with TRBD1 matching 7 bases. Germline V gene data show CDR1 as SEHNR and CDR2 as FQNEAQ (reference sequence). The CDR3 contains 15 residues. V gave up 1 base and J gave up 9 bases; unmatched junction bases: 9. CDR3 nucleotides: TGTGCCAGCAGCTTAGGGACAGGTGGGGTTGGTGAGCAGTTCTTC. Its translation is CASSLGTGGVGEQFF.

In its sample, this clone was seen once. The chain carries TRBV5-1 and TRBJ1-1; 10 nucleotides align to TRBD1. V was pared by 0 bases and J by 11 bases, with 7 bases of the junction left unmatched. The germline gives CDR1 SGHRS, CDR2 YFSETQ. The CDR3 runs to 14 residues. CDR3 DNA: TGCGCCAGCAGCTTGGGGGAGAGACAGGGGGCGGCTTTCTTT. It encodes CASSLGERQGAAFF.

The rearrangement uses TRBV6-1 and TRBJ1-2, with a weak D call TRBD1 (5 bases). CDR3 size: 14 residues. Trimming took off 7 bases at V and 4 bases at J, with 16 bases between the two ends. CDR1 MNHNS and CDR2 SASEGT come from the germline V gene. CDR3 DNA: TGTGCCAGCACCCAACATCCAGGGTCCTATGGCTACACCTTC. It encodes CASTQHPGSYGYTF.

CDR3 nucleotides: TGTGCCAGCAGCCAAGAATCGGAGGGTGGCTACACCTTC. Its translation is CASSQESEGGYTF. The J gene is TRBJ1-2, the V gene TRBV4-2; D is undetermined. This CDR3 is 13 amino acids long. Germline-derived CDR1 and CDR2 are LGHNA and YNFKEQ. The V and J ends lost 0 bases and 7 bases respectively, with 9 bases between them.

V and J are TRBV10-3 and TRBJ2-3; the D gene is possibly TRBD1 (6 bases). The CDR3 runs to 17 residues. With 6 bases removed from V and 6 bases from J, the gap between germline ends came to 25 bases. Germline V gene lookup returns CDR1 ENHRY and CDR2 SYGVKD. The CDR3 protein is CAIRDSQTGWWSDTQYF. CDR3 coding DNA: TGTGCCATCAGAGATTCCCAAACAGGGTGGTGGAGTGATACGCAGTATTTT.

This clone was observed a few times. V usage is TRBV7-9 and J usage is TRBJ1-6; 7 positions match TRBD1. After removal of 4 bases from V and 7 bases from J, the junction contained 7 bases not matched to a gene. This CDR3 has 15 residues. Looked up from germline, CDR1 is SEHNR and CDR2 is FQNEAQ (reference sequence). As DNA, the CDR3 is TGTGCCAGCAGCTCACTGGGACAGCTAAATTCACCCCTCCACTTT. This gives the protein CASSSLGQLNSPLHF. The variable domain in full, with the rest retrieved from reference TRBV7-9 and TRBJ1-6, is DTGVSQNPRHKITKRGQNVTFRCDPISEHNRLYWYRQTLGQGPEFLTYFQNEAQLEKSRLLSDRFSAERPKGSFSTLEIQRTEQGDSAMYLCASSSLGQLNSPLHFGNGTRLTVT.

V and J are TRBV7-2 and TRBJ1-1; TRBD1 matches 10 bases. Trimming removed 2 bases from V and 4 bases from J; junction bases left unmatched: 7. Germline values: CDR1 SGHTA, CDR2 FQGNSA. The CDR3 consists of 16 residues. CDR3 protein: CASSLRQGADGTEAFF. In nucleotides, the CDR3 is TGTGCCAGCAGCTTAAGACAGGGGGCTGACGGCACTGAAGCTTTCTTT. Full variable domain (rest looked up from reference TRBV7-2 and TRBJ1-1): GAGVSQSPSNKVTEKGKDVELRCDPISGHTALYWYRQSLGQGLEFLIYFQGNSAPDKSGLPSDRFSAERTGGSVSTLTIQRTQQEDSAVYLCASSLRQGADGTEAFFGQGTRLTVV.

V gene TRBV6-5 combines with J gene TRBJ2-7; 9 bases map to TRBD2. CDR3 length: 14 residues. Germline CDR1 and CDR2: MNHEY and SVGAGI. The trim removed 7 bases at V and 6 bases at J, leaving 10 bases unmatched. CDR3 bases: TGTGCCAGCACGTGGGGCGGGAGGGTCGGCGAGCAGTACTTC. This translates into CASTWGGRVGEQYF.

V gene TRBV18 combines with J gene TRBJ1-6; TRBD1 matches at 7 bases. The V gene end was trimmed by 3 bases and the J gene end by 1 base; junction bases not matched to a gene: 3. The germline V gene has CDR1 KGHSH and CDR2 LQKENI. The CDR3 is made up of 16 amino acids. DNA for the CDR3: TGTGCCAGCTCACCTAAGACAGGGTCCTATAATTCACCCCTCCACTTT. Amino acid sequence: CASSPKTGSYNSPLHF.

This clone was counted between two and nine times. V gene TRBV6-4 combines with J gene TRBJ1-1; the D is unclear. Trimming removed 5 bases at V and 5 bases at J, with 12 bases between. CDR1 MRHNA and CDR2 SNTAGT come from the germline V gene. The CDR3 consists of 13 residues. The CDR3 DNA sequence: TGTGCCAGCAGTCTAAGGAGAGAGACTGAAGCTTTCTTT. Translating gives CASSLRRETEAFF.

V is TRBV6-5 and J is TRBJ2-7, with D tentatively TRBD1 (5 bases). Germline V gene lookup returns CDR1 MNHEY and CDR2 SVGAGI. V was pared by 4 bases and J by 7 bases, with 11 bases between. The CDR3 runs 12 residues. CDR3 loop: CASSFSGLEQYV. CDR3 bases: TGTGCCAGCAGTTTTTCAGGGTTAGAGCAGTACGTC.

CDR3 amino acids: CASSDRRNSPLHF. CDR3 DNA: TGTGCCAGTAGCGACAGGCGGAATTCACCCCTCCACTTT. The V and J genes are TRBV19 and TRBJ1-6; the D gene is possibly TRBD1 (6 bases). Germline CDR1 LNHDA, CDR2 SQIVND (reference sequence). Between the trimmed V and J ends, which lost 6 bases and 7 bases, there was a span of 10 bases. The CDR3 has 13 residues. Drawing the rest from reference TRBV19 and TRBJ1-6, the complete variable domain is DGGITQSPKYLFRKEGQNVTLSCEQNLNHDAMYWYRQDPGQGLRLIYYSQIVNDFQKGDIAEGYSVSREKKESFPLTVTSAQKNPTAFYLCASSDRRNSPLHFGNGTRLTVT.

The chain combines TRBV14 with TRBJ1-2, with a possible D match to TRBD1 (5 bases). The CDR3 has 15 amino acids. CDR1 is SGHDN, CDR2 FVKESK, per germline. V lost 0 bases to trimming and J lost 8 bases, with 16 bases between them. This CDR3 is CASSQDGGDFGGYTF. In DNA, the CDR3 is TGTGCCAGCAGCCAAGATGGAGGGGATTTTGGAGGCTACACCTTC.

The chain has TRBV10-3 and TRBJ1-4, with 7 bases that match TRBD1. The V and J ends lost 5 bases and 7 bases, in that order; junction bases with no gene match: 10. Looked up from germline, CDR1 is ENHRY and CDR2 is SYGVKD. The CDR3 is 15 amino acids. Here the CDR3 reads CAISQQGLTGEKLFF. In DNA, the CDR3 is TGTGCCATCAGTCAACAGGGGCTCACGGGTGAAAAACTGTTTTTT.

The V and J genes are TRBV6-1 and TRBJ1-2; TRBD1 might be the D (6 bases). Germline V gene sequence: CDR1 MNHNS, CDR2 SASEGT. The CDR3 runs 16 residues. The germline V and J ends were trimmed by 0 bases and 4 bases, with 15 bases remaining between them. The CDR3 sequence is CASSEAGWQGFYGYTF. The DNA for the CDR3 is TGTGCCAGCAGTGAAGCAGGTTGGCAGGGGTTCTATGGCTACACCTTC.